This T cell receptor beta chain derives from a study of T cells after yellow fever vaccination. Overall study: Where fractions had low cell numbers, libraries were prepared from them with the SMART-Seq v4 Ultra Low Input RNA kit. Study outcomes and limitations: Abundant contaminating clonotypes from the bulk population could appear in FACS-sorted repertoires. At approximately 96% for CD4 and 75% to 90% for CD8, most primary-vaccination clones showed up again after the booster.

The table lists this clonotype with a few counts. Its antigen is not identified. Germline values: CDR1 SEHNR, CDR2 FQNEAQ (reference sequence). This CDR3 contains 14 residues. Losses at the gene ends were 5 bases for V and 12 bases for J; bases not matched to a gene: 10. TCRdb processed the 5' RACE reads anew with MiXCR; each CDR3 protein has one entry. Of more than 350,000 distinct CDR3 sequences in the sample, 11% were seen once. The receptor comes from a man between 18 and 29 years old who received the YFV17D yellow fever vaccine. The chain employs TRBV7-9 and TRBJ1-6; 7 bases line up with TRBD1. The specimen comprised PBMCs, sampled on the day of the first yellow fever vaccination. The CDR3 is CASSRPGTDKPLHF. CDR3 DNA: TGTGCCAGCAGCCGCCCCGGGACAGATAAACCCCTCCACTTT. Filled out from reference TRBV7-9 and TRBJ1-6, the complete variable domain reads DTGVSQNPRHKITKRGQNVTFRCDPISEHNRLYWYRQTLGQGPEFLTYFQNEAQLEKSRLLSDRFSAERPKGSFSTLEIQRTEQGDSAMYLCASSRPGTDKPLHFGNGTRLTVT.